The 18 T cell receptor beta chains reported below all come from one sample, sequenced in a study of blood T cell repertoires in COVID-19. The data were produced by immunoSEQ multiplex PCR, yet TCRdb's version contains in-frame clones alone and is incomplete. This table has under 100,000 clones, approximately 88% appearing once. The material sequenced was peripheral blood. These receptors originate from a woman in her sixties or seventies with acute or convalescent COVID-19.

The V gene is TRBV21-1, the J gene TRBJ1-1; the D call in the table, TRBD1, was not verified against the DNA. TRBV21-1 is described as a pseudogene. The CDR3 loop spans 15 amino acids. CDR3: CASRIQGDRNTEAFF. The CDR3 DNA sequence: TGTGCCAGCAGGATACAGGGGGACAGAAACACTGAAGCTTTCTTT.

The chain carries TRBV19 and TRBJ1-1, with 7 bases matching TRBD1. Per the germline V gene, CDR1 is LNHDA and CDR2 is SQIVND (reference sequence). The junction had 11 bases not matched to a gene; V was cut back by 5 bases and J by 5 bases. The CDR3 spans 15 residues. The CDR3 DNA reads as TGTGCCAGTAGTTCGACAGGGAGAAGGAGGACTGAAGCTTTCTTT. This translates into CASSSTGRRRTEAFF.

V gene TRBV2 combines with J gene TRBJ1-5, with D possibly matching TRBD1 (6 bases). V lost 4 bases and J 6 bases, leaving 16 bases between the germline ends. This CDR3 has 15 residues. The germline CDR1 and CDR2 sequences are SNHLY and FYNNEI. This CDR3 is CASSGITGSGQPQHF. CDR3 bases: TGTGCCAGCAGTGGGATAACAGGGTCCGGTCAGCCCCAGCATTTT.

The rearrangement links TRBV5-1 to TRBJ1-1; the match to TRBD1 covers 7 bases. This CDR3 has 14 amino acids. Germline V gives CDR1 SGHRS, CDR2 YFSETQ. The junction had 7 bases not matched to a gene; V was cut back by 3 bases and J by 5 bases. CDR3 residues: CASSSQGGRTEAFF. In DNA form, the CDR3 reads TGCGCCAGCAGCTCGCAGGGGGGTAGGACTGAAGCTTTCTTT. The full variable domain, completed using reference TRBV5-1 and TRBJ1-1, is KAGVTQTPRYLIKTRGQQVTLSCSPISGHRSVSWYQQTPGQGLQFLFEYFSETQRNKGNFPGRFSGRQFSNSRSEMNVSTLELGDSALYLCASSSQGGRTEAFFGQGTRLTVV.

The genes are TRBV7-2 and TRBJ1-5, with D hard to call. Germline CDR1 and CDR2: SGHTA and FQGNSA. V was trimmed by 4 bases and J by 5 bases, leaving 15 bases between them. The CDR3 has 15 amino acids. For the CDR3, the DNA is TGTGCCAGCAGCTCCAGAGTAATAGCCGATCAGCCCCAGCATTTT. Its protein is CASSSRVIADQPQHF.

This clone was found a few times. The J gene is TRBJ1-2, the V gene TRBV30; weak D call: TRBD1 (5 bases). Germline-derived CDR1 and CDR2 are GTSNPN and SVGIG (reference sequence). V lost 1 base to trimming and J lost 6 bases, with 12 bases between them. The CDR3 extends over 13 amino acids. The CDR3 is CAWSGQPADGYTF. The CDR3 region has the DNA TGTGCCTGGAGTGGACAGCCGGCCGATGGCTACACCTTC.

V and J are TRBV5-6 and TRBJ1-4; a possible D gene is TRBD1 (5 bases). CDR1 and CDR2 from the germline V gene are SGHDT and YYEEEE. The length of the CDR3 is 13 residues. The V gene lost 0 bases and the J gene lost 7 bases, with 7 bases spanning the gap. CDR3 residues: CASSLVTAEKLFF. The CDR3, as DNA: TGTGCCAGCAGCTTGGTGACAGCTGAAAAACTGTTTTTT. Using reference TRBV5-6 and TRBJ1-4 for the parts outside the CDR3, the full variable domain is DAGVTQSPTHLIKTRGQQVTLRCSPKSGHDTVSWYQQALGQGPQFIFQYYEEEERQRGNFPDRFSGHQFPNYSSELNVNALLLGDSALYLCASSLVTAEKLFFGSGTQLSVL.

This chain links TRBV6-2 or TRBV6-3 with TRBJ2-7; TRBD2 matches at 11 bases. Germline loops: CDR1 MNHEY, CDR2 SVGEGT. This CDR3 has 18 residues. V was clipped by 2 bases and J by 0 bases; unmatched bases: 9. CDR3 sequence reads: CASSYPTSGVYSSYEQYF. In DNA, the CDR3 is TGTGCCAGCAGTTACCCGACTAGCGGGGTATATAGCTCCTACGAGCAGTACTTC.

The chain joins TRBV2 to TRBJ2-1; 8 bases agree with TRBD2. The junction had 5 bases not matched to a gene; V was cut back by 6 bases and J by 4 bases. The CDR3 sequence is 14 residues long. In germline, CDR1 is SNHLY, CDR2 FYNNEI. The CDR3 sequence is CASSPTSGYNEQFF. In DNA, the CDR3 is TGTGCCAGCAGCCCCACTAGCGGATACAATGAGCAGTTCTTC.

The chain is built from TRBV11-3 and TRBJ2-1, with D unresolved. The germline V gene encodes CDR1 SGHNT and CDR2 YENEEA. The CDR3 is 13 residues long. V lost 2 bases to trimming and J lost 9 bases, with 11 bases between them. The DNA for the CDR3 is TGTGCCAGCAGCTTACCTCCGAGAGGTGAGCAGTTCTTC. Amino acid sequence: CASSLPPRGEQFF.

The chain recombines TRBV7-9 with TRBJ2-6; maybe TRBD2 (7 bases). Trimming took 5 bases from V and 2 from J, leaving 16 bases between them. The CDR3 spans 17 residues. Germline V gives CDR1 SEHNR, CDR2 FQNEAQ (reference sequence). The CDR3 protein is CASSRPQGGAGANVLTF. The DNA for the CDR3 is TGTGCCAGCAGCCGTCCACAGGGAGGGGCTGGGGCCAACGTCCTGACTTTC.

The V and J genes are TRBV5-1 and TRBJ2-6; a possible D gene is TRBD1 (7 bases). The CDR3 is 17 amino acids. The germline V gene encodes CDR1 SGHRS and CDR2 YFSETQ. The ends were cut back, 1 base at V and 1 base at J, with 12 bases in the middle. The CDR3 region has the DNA TGCGCCAGCAGCTTGCAGGGGGGTAAATCTGGGGCCAACGTCCTGACTTTC. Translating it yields CASSLQGGKSGANVLTF.

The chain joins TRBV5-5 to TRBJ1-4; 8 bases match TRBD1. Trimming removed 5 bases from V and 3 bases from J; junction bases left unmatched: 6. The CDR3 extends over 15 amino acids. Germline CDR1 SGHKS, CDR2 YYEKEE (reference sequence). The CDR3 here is CASRARGQANEKLFF. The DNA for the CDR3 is TGTGCCAGCAGGGCCCGGGGACAGGCTAATGAAAAACTGTTTTTT.

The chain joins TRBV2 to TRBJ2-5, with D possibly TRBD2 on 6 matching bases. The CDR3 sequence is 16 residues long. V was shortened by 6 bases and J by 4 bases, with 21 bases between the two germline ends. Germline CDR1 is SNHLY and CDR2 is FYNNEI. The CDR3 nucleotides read TGTGCCAGCAGGAAATCCCCTGCGGGGTCGGGAGAGACCCAGTACTTC. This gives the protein CASRKSPAGSGETQYF.

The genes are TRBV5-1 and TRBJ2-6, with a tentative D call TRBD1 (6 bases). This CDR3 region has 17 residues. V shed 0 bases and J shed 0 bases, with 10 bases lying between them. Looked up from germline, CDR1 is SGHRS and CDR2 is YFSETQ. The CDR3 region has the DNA TGCGCCAGCAGCTTGGGACAGGACCTCTCTGGGGCCAACGTCCTGACTTTC. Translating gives CASSLGQDLSGANVLTF.

CDR3 bases: TGTGCCAGCAGCTTGAGGTGGGGGCGCACAGATACGCAGTATTTT. As protein: CASSLRWGRTDTQYF. The rearrangement joins TRBV5-4 to TRBJ2-3; D may be TRBD1 (6 bases). There are 15 residues in the CDR3. Germline V gives CDR1 SGHNT, CDR2 YYREEE (reference sequence). The germline V and J ends were trimmed by 1 base and 1 base, with 10 bases remaining between them.

CDR3 nucleotides: TGTGCCAGCAGTAGGTACAGGCCGGGAGAGACCCAGTACTTC. It is translated as CASSRYRPGETQYF. The chain combines TRBV27 with TRBJ2-5, with D possibly matching TRBD1 (5 bases). The germline CDR1 and CDR2 sequences are MNHEY and SMNVEV (reference sequence). This CDR3 is 14 amino acids long. Trimming removed 5 bases at V and 4 bases at J, with 14 bases between.

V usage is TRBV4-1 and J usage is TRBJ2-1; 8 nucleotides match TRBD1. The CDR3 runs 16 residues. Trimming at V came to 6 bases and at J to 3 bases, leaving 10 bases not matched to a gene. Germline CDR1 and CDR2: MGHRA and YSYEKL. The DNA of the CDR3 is TGCGCCAGCAGTCGACAGGGGATAGACGTCTACAATGAGCAGTTCTTC. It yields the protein CASSRQGIDVYNEQFF.